One sample yielded the 19 T cell receptor beta chains listed below, sequenced in a study of blood T cell repertoires in COVID-19. Clones were read by immunoSEQ multiplex PCR, and TCRdb kept only the in-frame ones, dropping some. The sample holds about 98,000 clones, over 80% seen once. The sequenced material came from peripheral blood. The receptors shown here come from a man older than 75 with acute or convalescent COVID-19.

The chain recombines TRBV18 with TRBJ1-2; possible D gene TRBD1, 6 bases. CDR3 length equals 13 residues. Trimming removed 6 bases at V and 4 bases at J, with 12 bases between. Germline V gene data show CDR1 as KGHSH and CDR2 as LQKENI. The CDR3 DNA sequence: TGTGCCAGCTCTCCGGACAGAACCTATGGCTACACCTTC. Its translation is CASSPDRTYGYTF.

This chain joins TRBV28 and TRBJ2-6, with a tentative D call TRBD2 (5 bases). Trimming took 6 bases from V and 0 from J, leaving 9 bases between them. CDR3 length: 15 amino acids. Germline V gene lookup returns CDR1 MDHEN and CDR2 SYDVKM. The CDR3 coding sequence is TGTGCCAGCAGGGCGGGTTCCTCTGGGGCCAACGTCCTGACTTTC. It yields the protein CASRAGSSGANVLTF.

This chain links TRBV5-1 with TRBJ2-7, with 8 bases lining up with TRBD1. The CDR3 is made up of 15 amino acids. After removal of 1 base from V and 2 bases from J, the junction contained 5 bases not matched to a gene. Germline CDR1 reads SGHRS; CDR2 reads YFSETQ. The CDR3 reads CASSLTTGGTYEQYF. Written as DNA, the CDR3 is TGCGCCAGCAGCTTGACCACAGGGGGGACCTACGAGCAGTACTTC.

This chain joins TRBV5-1 and TRBJ2-2; the D gene is possibly TRBD1 (5 bases). The V and J ends lost 9 bases and 4 bases respectively, with 13 bases between them. The CDR3 is 13 amino acids. Germline-derived CDR1 and CDR2 are SGHRS and YFSETQ. The CDR3 DNA sequence: TGCGCCACCCAGACTGGGGCCACCGGGGAGCTGTTTTTT. This codes for CATQTGATGELFF.

This chain links TRBV7-8 with TRBJ2-7, with 11 bases identical to TRBD2. The CDR3 contains 14 residues. Trimming cost V 5 bases and J 4 bases; bases outside gene matches: 4. Germline CDR1 SGHVS, CDR2 FQNEAQ. The CDR3 sequence is CASSRGTSGYEQYF. In nucleotides, the CDR3 is TGTGCCAGCAGCCGAGGGACTAGCGGTTACGAGCAGTACTTC. Full variable domain (remainder filled in from reference TRBV7-8 and TRBJ2-7): GAGVSQSPRYKVAKRGQDVALRCDPISGHVSLFWYQQALGQGPEFLTYFQNEAQLDKSGLPSDRFFAERPEGSVSTLKIQRTQQEDSAVYLCASSRGTSGYEQYFGPGTRLTVT.

The chain joins TRBV7-2 to TRBJ2-7, with D possibly being TRBD2 (5 bases). Germline V gene sequence: CDR1 SGHTA, CDR2 FQGNSA. The V end lost 1 base, the J end lost 3 bases, and 10 bases lay between the germline ends. This CDR3 is 14 amino acids long. CDR3 in amino acids: CASSLGGQIYEQYF. The CDR3, as DNA: TGTGCCAGCAGCTTAGGAGGGCAAATCTACGAGCAGTACTTC.

This chain connects TRBV3-1 (or the pseudogene TRBV3-2) to TRBJ2-5; D possibly corresponds to TRBD2 (6 bases). The CDR3 runs 14 residues. Per germline, CDR1 LGHDT and CDR2 YNNKEL (reference sequence). Trimming pared 0 bases from V and 5 bases from J, leaving 10 bases between. CDR3 protein: CASSQDGGGETQYF. CDR3 coding DNA: TGTGCCAGCAGCCAAGACGGGGGTGGCGAGACCCAGTACTTC.

This clone showed up just once. The chain employs TRBV7-2 and TRBJ1-3; a weak D match, TRBD1 (6 bases). CDR1 and CDR2 (germline): SGHTA, FQGNSA. V lost 4 bases, J lost 6 bases, and 13 bases lay in between. The CDR3 contains 14 residues. Here the CDR3 reads CASSSGQFPNTIYF. In DNA, the CDR3 is TGTGCCAGCAGCTCCGGACAGTTTCCAAACACCATATATTTT.

The rearrangement joins TRBV3-1 (or the pseudogene TRBV3-2) to TRBJ1-6, with 7 bases fitting TRBD1. This CDR3 spans 17 amino acids. The V gene's germline CDR1 is LGHDT and CDR2 YNNKEL (reference sequence). Trimming at V came to 4 bases and at J to 7 bases, leaving 13 bases not matched to a gene. The CDR3 DNA is TGTGCCAGCAGCCTACAGGGGTCGGCGATTGGAAATTCACCCCTCCACTTT. Amino acids: CASSLQGSAIGNSPLHF.

The rearrangement uses TRBV14 and TRBJ2-7; possibly TRBD1 for D (6 bases). Germline values: CDR1 SGHDN, CDR2 FVKESK. Trimming cost V 2 bases and J 4 bases, with 12 bases left between them. The CDR3 is made up of 14 amino acids. The CDR3 nucleotides read TGTGCCAGCAGCCAAATACAGGGAACTTACGAGCAGTACTTC. Translated: CASSQIQGTYEQYF.

This chain links TRBV20-1 with TRBJ2-7, with D possibly being TRBD1 (6 bases). V lost 5 bases and J lost 6, with 11 bases in between. This CDR3 is built from 11 residues. Germline CDR1 DFQATT, CDR2 SNEGSKA (reference sequence). The CDR3 DNA sequence: TGCAGTGCTCGAAAAGGGGGCGAGCAGTACTTC. Translated: CSARKGGEQYF.

V is TRBV9 and J is TRBJ1-1; D is unresolved. The CDR3 is made up of 13 amino acids. Germline lookup yields CDR1 SGDLS and CDR2 YYNGEE. V gave up 0 bases and J gave up 6 bases, with 9 bases separating them. The DNA for the CDR3 is TGTGCCAGCAGCGTAGGGACTTCGGCTGAAGCTTTCTTT. Its translation is CASSVGTSAEAFF.

The CDR3 coding sequence is TGTGCCAGCAGTTACTCGCCGGGTGTTTCCCGAGAGACCCAGTACTTC. This codes for CASSYSPGVSRETQYF. The V call is TRBV6-5, the J call TRBJ2-5; D gene uncertain. In germline, CDR1 is MNHEY, CDR2 SVGAGI. Trimming took 0 bases from V and 4 from J, leaving 15 bases between them. There are 16 residues in the CDR3.

Comment on this clone: Compared with germline, one end of the junction differs, possibly owing to a read error. The chain employs TRBV28 and TRBJ2-2; 15 bases line up with TRBD2. The length of the CDR3 is 16 residues. Germline V gene lookup returns CDR1 MDHEN and CDR2 SYDVKM. DNA for the CDR3: TGTGCAAGGGGACTAGCGGGAGGAAAAAACAGCGGGGAGCTGTTTTTT. Translation: CARGLAGGKNSGELFF. The variable domain in full, with the rest retrieved from reference TRBV28 and TRBJ2-2, is DVKVTQSSRYLVKRTGEKVFLECVQDMDHENMFWYRQDPGLGLRLIYFSYDVKMKEKGDIPEGYSVSREKKERFSLILESASTNQTSMYLCARGLAGGKNSGELFFGEGSRLTVL.

J is TRBJ2-1 and V is TRBV19; TRBD1 matches 11 bases. V shed 3 bases and J 9 bases; nucleotides not matched to a gene: 10. Germline V gene sequence: CDR1 LNHDA, CDR2 SQIVND (reference sequence). This CDR3 spans 16 amino acids. The CDR3 nucleotides are TGTGCCAGTAGTATTTATCCCGGGACAGGGGGTAGTGAGCAGTTCTTC. Translating gives CASSIYPGTGGSEQFF.

The V gene is TRBV3-1 (or the pseudogene TRBV3-2), the J gene TRBJ2-5; 8 bases fit TRBD1. The length of the CDR3 is 12 residues. Losses at the gene ends were 5 bases for V and 7 bases for J; bases not matched to a gene: 3. The germline V gene encodes CDR1 LGHDT and CDR2 YNNKEL (reference sequence). DNA of the CDR3: TGTGCCAGCAGCGCGACAGGGGCGACCCAGTACTTC. Translating it yields CASSATGATQYF.

The chain carries TRBV3-1 (or the pseudogene TRBV3-2) and TRBJ2-5; 12 bases fit TRBD2. This CDR3 is 17 amino acids long. CDR1 is LGHDT, CDR2 YNNKEL, per germline (reference sequence). The J segment lost 5 bases and the V segment lost 1 base, leaving 8 bases of the junction unmatched. The CDR3 reads CASSQGLAGGIRETQYF. In nucleotides, the CDR3 is TGTGCCAGCAGCCAAGGCCTAGCGGGGGGGATTCGGGAGACCCAGTACTTC.

The chain joins TRBV4-1 to TRBJ2-5; maybe TRBD2 (5 bases). Germline V gene data show CDR1 as MGHRA and CDR2 as YSYEKL. The CDR3 totals 15 residues. V gave up 1 base and J gave up 4 bases, with 13 bases separating them. The CDR3 coding sequence is TGCGCCAGCAGCCAAGTGCGGGCAGAACGAGAGACCCAGTACTTC. Residues: CASSQVRAERETQYF.

The sample holds a few counts of this clone. The chain recombines TRBV7-6 with TRBJ2-1; 9 positions agree with TRBD1. J gave up 7 bases and V 1 base, and 2 bases lay outside the gene matches. The CDR3 is 14 residues long. Germline values: CDR1 SGHVS, CDR2 FNYEAQ. The CDR3 region has the DNA TGTGCCAGCAGCTTAGACAGGGGGCGAAATGAGCAGTTCTTC. It specifies CASSLDRGRNEQFF.